A selection of T cell receptor beta chains follows, all from one sample in a study of technical replicates of blood from a handful of donors. The protocol was immunoSEQ multiplex PCR, while the TCRdb copy is restricted to in-frame clones and leaves out a portion. The repertoire holds more than 80,000 clones, with about 95% as singletons. Material: T cells isolated from PBMCs. All receptors derive from a human donor in good health. Both conserved end residues are part of each CDR3.

V gene	J gene	CDR3 length	CDR3 protein
TRBV7-2	TRBJ2-7	12	CASSTRLYEQYF
TRBV19	TRBJ2-7	14	CASSIGTSGYEQYF
TRBV28	TRBJ2-7	15	CASSPWGTGGYEQYF
TRBV7-9	TRBJ1-1	14	CASSLGRGNTEAFF
TRBV30	TRBJ2-1	15	CAWIGASGGYNEQFF
TRBV28	TRBJ2-7	13	CASSFGGTYEQYF
TRBV6-1	TRBJ1-1	16	CASSEALGAGNTEAFF
TRBV28	TRBJ1-1	12	CASRDRGIEAFF
TRBV5-6	TRBJ1-4	12	CASSLVSGQVSF
TRBV6-6	TRBJ2-5	13	CASNGGYQETQYF
TRBV6-1	TRBJ1-1	11	CASSYGFTAFF
TRBV2	TRBJ2-5	15	CASFSSGRAGETQYF
TRBV27	TRBJ1-2	15	CASSPGGGLVYGYTF
TRBV30	TRBJ1-3	12	CAWSQGRNTIYF
TRBV20-1	TRBJ1-1	11	CSTVMNTEAFF
TRBV29-1	TRBJ2-1	15	CSVDDGTRFYNEQFF
TRBV28	TRBJ1-4	16	CASSYNAGTGGEKLFF
TRBV27	TRBJ2-5	12	CASSTGSKTQYF
TRBV7-9	TRBJ1-1	17	CASSLAGASAPSTEAFF
TRBV7-3	TRBJ2-3	15	CASSPVGGFTDTQYF
TRBV4-1	TRBJ1-1	14	CASSQDEFGTEAFF
TRBV25-1	TRBJ2-7	14	CASEGTSGLYEQYF
TRBV9	TRBJ2-7	15	CASSVSLAGTGEQYF
TRBV7-2	TRBJ2-7	14	CASSMGLAGVEQYF
TRBV28	TRBJ2-7	14	CASLDRTSQYEQYF
TRBV12-5	TRBJ2-1	14	CASARTSGNNEQFF
TRBV28	TRBJ2-2	13	CASSFQNTGELFF
TRBV28	TRBJ1-5	15	CASSFLGIGNQPQHF
TRBV19	TRBJ2-1	18	CASSAMETGTGKYNEQFF
TRBV2	TRBJ2-1	16	CASSRASGIVVNEQFF
TRBV11-2	TRBJ1-3	15	CASELTAYSGNTIYF
TRBV6-1	TRBJ2-3	15	CASSDWREAEDTQYF
TRBV5-1	TRBJ2-5	18	CASSLGGAGLAGDETQYF
TRBV28	TRBJ1-4	14	CASSLGQGDEKLFF
TRBV5-5	TRBJ2-3	18	CASSLVGSREDFTDTQYF
TRBV9	TRBJ1-4	16	CASSVDLDTRNEKLFF
TRBV7-6	TRBJ1-2	13	CASSLDRAYGYTF
TRBV5-4	TRBJ2-1	12	CASSFNRGEQFF
TRBV10-3	TRBJ2-7	13	CAISYGRGEEQYF
TRBV6-6	TRBJ1-5	13	CARNRHHPPPQHF
TRBV6-5	TRBJ1-3	15	CASSIDSSSGNTIYF
TRBV11-2	TRBJ1-3	12	CASSLEWGGIYF
TRBV19	TRBJ2-5	17	CASSIGVLAVTRETQYF
TRBV4-1	TRBJ1-1	15	CASSKGQGLVTEAFF
TRBV7-9	TRBJ1-2	15	CASSSTLPWSEGYTF
TRBV19	TRBJ2-7	15	CASMAQAGALNEQYF
TRBV5-4	TRBJ1-5	14	CASSSGQVNQPQHF
TRBV19	TRBJ1-5	16	CASSIDRGISNQPQHF
TRBV5-1	TRBJ1-1	15	CASSLDPGQNTEAFF